This TCR beta chain was sequenced during a study of blood T cell repertoires in COVID-19. CDR1 and CDR2 (germline): MDHEN, SYDVKM. The CDR3 is 19 amino acids. J lost 2 bases, V lost 7 bases, and 18 bases had no gene match. Which cohort a participant joined came from the clinical history participants gave. Authors' data handling: Quantification of nucleated cells was approximated via reference gene primer amplification. The method was immunoSEQ multiplex PCR; TCRdb's version includes in-frame clones alone and lacks a portion of them. V and J calls and clone size are copied from that table; D and trimming were computed from the DNA. The profile shows some 400,000 clones, around nine tenths of them singletons.

Sequencing input: PBMCs or T cells enriched from blood (not recorded which). The TCR was taken from a woman aged 25 to 39 who had recovered from COVID-19. This chain joins TRBV28 and TRBJ2-2, with 8 bases aligning to TRBD2. CDR3 nucleotide sequence: TGTGCCAGCACCAATCCCGAGATGGTAGCGGGGTTTAACACCGGGGAGCTGTTTTTT. It codes for CASTNPEMVAGFNTGELFF.